The 28 T cell receptor beta chains listed next were all sequenced from one sample in a study of blood T cells in healthy people across ages. With a J-beta primer mix and a sample-barcoded 5' primer, a second PCR ran roughly 6 to 11 cycles. Using its own MiXCR run on the 5' RACE reads, TCRdb lists one record per CDR3 protein. The data contain about 800,000 distinct CDR3 sequences, approximately 25% of them seen just once; the ten biggest clones take up roughly 3.5%. These data are also associated with another study on T cells of mothers and their children.

The specimen was blood. Receptor source: a boy aged 5 to 17 in good health.

J is TRBJ2-7 and V is TRBV9; tentative D call: TRBD1 (6 bases). The CDR3 extends over 15 amino acids. The V end was cut by 2 bases, the J end by 3 bases, with 15 bases between. CDR1 and CDR2 from the germline V gene are SGDLS and YYNGEE. CDR3 nucleotide sequence: TGTGCCAGCAGCGTTGGTCAGGGGAGTCACTACGAGCAGTACTTC. This codes for CASSVGQGSHYEQYF.

The rearrangement links TRBV29-1 to TRBJ1-1; D ambiguous. V was cut by 2 bases and J by 4 bases, with 17 bases left in between. The CDR3 length is 15 residues. Germline assignment: CDR1 SQVTM and CDR2 ANQGSEA. The CDR3 sequence is CSVEPWAVKGTEAFF. The CDR3, as DNA: TGCAGCGTTGAACCATGGGCCGTTAAAGGCACTGAAGCTTTCTTT.

In this sample, this clonotype turned up a few times. The chain has TRBV7-3 and TRBJ2-3; 8 bases align to TRBD2. V dropped 2 bases and J dropped 6; count of bases not matched to a gene: 10. The CDR3 loop spans 16 amino acids. The germline CDR1 and CDR2 sequences are SGHTA and FQGTGA. CDR3 sequence (DNA): TGTGCCAGCAGCTTAGGGAGCGGGGGATACGCCGATACGCAGTATTTT. This codes for CASSLGSGGYADTQYF.

There are a few counts of this clonotype. The chain has TRBV28 and TRBJ1-4, with D perhaps TRBD1 (5 bases). This CDR3 spans 14 amino acids. Deletions cut 10 bases from V and 7 bases from J, with 19 bases between. Germline CDR1 MDHEN, CDR2 SYDVKM. Written as DNA, the CDR3 is TGTGCCACCCGATTCGCAGGGATGGGTGAAAAACTGTTTTTT. Translating gives CATRFAGMGEKLFF.

The chain combines TRBV29-1 with TRBJ2-5; no clear D. Trimming shortened V by 4 bases and J by 5 bases, and 14 bases separated the two germline ends. The CDR3 runs to 13 residues. Germline V lookup: CDR1 SQVTM, CDR2 ANQGSEA. In DNA, the CDR3 is TGCAGCGTTGCCGTCGCGGAGTGGGAGACCCAGTACTTC. As protein: CSVAVAEWETQYF.

The rearrangement links TRBV7-2 to TRBJ1-5, with D tentatively TRBD1 (5 bases). This CDR3 region has 19 residues. Trimming shortened V by 0 bases and J by 2 bases, and 20 bases separated the two germline ends. Germline assignment: CDR1 SGHTA and CDR2 FQGNSA. CDR3 in DNA: TGTGCCAGCAGCTTAGCGACATCCCAGTGGGGCCGGCGCAATCAGCCCCAGCATTTT. Its translation: CASSLATSQWGRRNQPQHF.

The table lists this clonotype with a few counts. CDR3 amino acids: CASSFWTGDGELFF. The DNA for the CDR3 is TGTGCCAGCAGCTTCTGGACAGGGGACGGGGAGCTGTTTTTT. V and J are TRBV3-1 and TRBJ2-2; 9 nucleotides match TRBD1. This CDR3 is 14 amino acids long. The germline gives CDR1 LGHDT, CDR2 YNNKEL (reference sequence). The junction had 5 bases not matched to a gene; V was cut back by 5 bases and J by 7 bases.

There are a few counts of this clonotype. The chain combines TRBV12-3 or TRBV12-4 with TRBJ1-1, with D unclear. The CDR3 covers 14 residues. Trimming took off 2 bases at V and 0 bases at J, with 7 bases between the two ends. The CDR3 loop is CASSLLLLNTEAFF. The CDR3, as DNA: TGTGCCAGCAGTTTACTTCTACTGAACACTGAAGCTTTCTTT.

V usage is TRBV7-8 and J usage is TRBJ1-4, with 8 bases that match TRBD1. Trimming took 5 bases from V and 8 from J; bases not matched to a gene: 13. The V gene's germline CDR1 is SGHVS and CDR2 FQNEAQ. CDR3 length: 16 amino acids. The CDR3: CASSPLQTGEEEKLFF. The CDR3 bases are TGTGCCAGCAGCCCTCTCCAGACAGGGGAAGAAGAAAAACTGTTTTTT.

The gene calls are TRBV20-1 and TRBJ2-4, with a tentative D call TRBD2 (5 bases). CDR1 and CDR2 (germline): DFQATT, SNEGSKA (reference sequence). The CDR3 is 14 residues long. Trimming removed 1 base at V and 2 bases at J, with 9 bases between. The CDR3 spells CSARGSGSKNIQYF. DNA of the CDR3: TGCAGTGCTAGAGGAAGCGGATCCAAAAACATTCAGTACTTC.

In this sample, this clonotype turned up a few times. The chain recombines TRBV10-3 with TRBJ1-1, with D unclear. Trimming shortened V by 4 bases and J by 5 bases, and 8 bases separated the two germline ends. This CDR3 is built from 12 residues. Germline V gene data show CDR1 as ENHRY and CDR2 as SYGVKD. Written as DNA, the CDR3 is TGTGCCATCAGTGCCATTGGTACTGAAGCTTTCTTT. Translation gives CAISAIGTEAFF.

This clonotype turned up a few times. The J gene is TRBJ2-3, the V gene TRBV20-1; 7 nucleotides match TRBD1. Trimming took 5 bases from V and 5 from J; bases not matched to a gene: 13. Germline-derived CDR1 and CDR2 are DFQATT and SNEGSKA (reference sequence). This CDR3 spans 15 amino acids. The CDR3 DNA reads TGCAGTGCTTCAGTCAGTCAGGGGGTAGTAGATACGCAGTATTTT. Protein sequence: CSASVSQGVVDTQYF.

In its sample, this clonotype was seen a few times. The chain has TRBV27 and TRBJ2-5, with TRBD2 matching over 10 bases. V was clipped by 6 bases and J by 2 bases; unmatched bases: 6. Per germline, CDR1 MNHEY and CDR2 SMNVEV (reference sequence). The CDR3 is 15 amino acids. The CDR3 DNA reads TGTGCCAGCAGGCGAATAGCGGGGGGACAAGAGACCCAGTACTTC. Its protein product is CASRRIAGGQETQYF.

V is TRBV20-1 and J is TRBJ1-2, with 9 bases identical to TRBD1. There are 14 residues in the CDR3. The germline V gene encodes CDR1 DFQATT and CDR2 SNEGSKA (reference sequence). The trim removed 7 bases at V and 6 bases at J, leaving 12 bases unmatched. The CDR3 protein is CSVPRDRERDGYTF. DNA for the CDR3: TGCAGTGTCCCCCGGGACAGGGAACGGGATGGCTACACCTTC.

Points on this clonotype: Germline and junction disagree at one end, which may indicate a read error. This chain connects TRBV4-2 to TRBJ2-2; 9 bases line up with TRBD2. This CDR3 is built from 16 residues. Germline CDR1 reads LGHNA; CDR2 reads YNFKEQ. This chain's CDR3 is CASSQNGGRAHGEPFF. The CDR3 DNA follows: TGTGCCAGCAGCCAAAATGGCGGGAGGGCCCACGGGGAGCCGTTTTTT.

In DNA form, the CDR3 reads TGCGCCAGCAGCCAAGATAGAATAGCCCTAGGCAAAAACATTCAGTACTTC. This sequence encodes CASSQDRIALGKNIQYF. The V gene is TRBV4-3, the J gene TRBJ2-4; D not resolved. Per germline, CDR1 LGHNA and CDR2 YSLEER. The CDR3 sequence is 17 residues long. The germline V and J ends were trimmed by 0 bases and 3 bases, with 15 bases remaining between them.

This clonotype was observed once. V gene TRBV12-3 or TRBV12-4 combines with J gene TRBJ2-7; D possibly corresponds to TRBD1 (6 bases). V was trimmed by 5 bases and J by 6 bases, leaving 8 bases between them. The CDR3 consists of 11 residues. CDR3 residues: CASSQGFEQYF. CDR3 sequence (DNA): TGTGCCAGCAGTCAGGGGTTCGAGCAGTACTTC.

Regarding this clonotype: Since a much larger clone is just one base distant, this may be a read error. The V and J genes are TRBV7-9 and TRBJ2-3; 7 nucleotides match TRBD2. V dropped 4 bases and J dropped 5; count of bases not matched to a gene: 0. Germline CDR1 and CDR2: SEHNR and FQNEAQ (reference sequence). This CDR3 is built from 12 residues. CDR3 DNA: TGTGCCAGCAGCTGGGGGGGAGATACGCAGTATTTT. It encodes CASSWGGDTQYF.

Only a few counts were recorded for this clonotype. The chain has TRBV5-5 and TRBJ2-4; D is unclear. Germline assignment: CDR1 SGHKS and CDR2 YYEKEE (reference sequence). This CDR3 contains 15 residues. Trimming removed 6 bases at V and 3 bases at J, with 16 bases between. In nucleotides, the CDR3 is TGTGCCAGCAACTTTCGGAGAGAAGGCAAAAACATTCAGTACTTC. This translates into CASNFRREGKNIQYF.

This chain uses TRBV12-3 or TRBV12-4 with TRBJ2-5; TRBD1 agrees at 8 bases. The CDR3 spans 17 residues. Trimming took 2 bases from V and 5 from J; bases not matched to a gene: 13. The CDR3 DNA sequence: TGTGCCAGCAGTTTACCCCTGACAGGGGAGGCAGGGGAGACCCAGTACTTC. Its protein product is CASSLPLTGEAGETQYF.

This clonotype has just a few counts. The chain links TRBV29-1 to TRBJ2-3; 8 nucleotides align to TRBD1. CDR3 length: 17 residues. V was pared by 1 base and J by 2 bases, with 11 bases of the junction left unmatched. Germline values: CDR1 SQVTM, CDR2 ANQGSEA. The DNA of the CDR3 is TGCAGCGTTGAAGGGGGTTCAGGGGGCGAGGCCACAGATACGCAGTATTTT. It codes for CSVEGGSGGEATDTQYF.

A few counts support this clonotype. The CDR3 loop reads CATSDPRGTSEQYF. As DNA, the CDR3 is TGTGCCACCAGTGATCCTAGGGGGACTTCAGAGCAGTACTTC. The chain uses TRBV24-1 and TRBJ2-7, with D tentatively TRBD1 or TRBD2 (6 bases each). CDR3 length: 14 amino acids. The V end lost 3 bases, the J end lost 7 bases, and 15 bases lay between the germline ends. Germline V gene data show CDR1 as KGHDR and CDR2 as SFDVKD.

Turning to this clonotype: This CDR3 fails to terminate in the conserved phenylalanine or tryptophan, so it likely reflects a read error. V is TRBV20-1 and J is TRBJ1-5; 8 positions agree with TRBD1. The CDR3 covers 13 residues. In germline, CDR1 is DFQATT, CDR2 SNEGSKA (reference sequence). V shed 5 bases and J 3 bases; nucleotides not matched to a gene: 3. The CDR3 loop reads CSAGTGYNQPQHI. As DNA, the CDR3 is TGCAGTGCTGGGACAGGTTACAATCAGCCCCAGCATATT.

The sample holds a few counts of this clonotype. The genes are TRBV29-1 and TRBJ2-1; TRBD1 is a possible D gene (6 bases). This CDR3 contains 17 residues. V lost 3 bases and J 6 bases, leaving 24 bases between the germline ends. Germline V gene sequence: CDR1 SQVTM, CDR2 ANQGSEA. DNA for the CDR3: TGCAGCGTTGAGATGTGGTCCCAAGGGGGAGTCCTCAATGAGCAGTTCTTC. The encoded protein is CSVEMWSQGGVLNEQFF.

This clonotype has just a few counts. V gene TRBV11-2 combines with J gene TRBJ2-5; the D is unclear. The J call may be incorrect, as the DNA end agrees better with TRBJ2-1. The CDR3 is made up of 12 amino acids. Germline V lookup: CDR1 SGHAT, CDR2 FQNNGV. The CDR3: CASSRLTVEQFF. CDR3 coding DNA: TGTGCCAGCAGTCGTCTAACGGTTGAGCAGTTCTTC.

The chain carries TRBV12-5 and TRBJ1-1, with TRBD1 as a possible D gene (6 bases). The CDR3 extends over 12 amino acids. Germline V gene data show CDR1 as LGHNT and CDR2 as FRNRAP. V lost 11 bases and J lost 5, with 15 bases in between. Written as DNA, the CDR3 is TGTGCTCGTCGGGGGGGCAGGACTGAAGCTTTCTTT. It specifies CARRGGRTEAFF.

This clonotype was counted only a few times. The V gene is TRBV7-6, the J gene TRBJ2-1; D unclear. Germline V CDR1 and CDR2: SGHVS, FNYEAQ. This CDR3 contains 12 residues. V shed 1 base and J shed 9 bases, with 7 bases lying between them. CDR3 protein: CASSLGGLEQFF. CDR3 coding DNA: TGTGCCAGCAGCTTAGGTGGGCTTGAGCAGTTCTTC.

This clonotype was recorded a few times. The chain recombines TRBV28 with TRBJ2-7, with a weak D call TRBD1 (6 bases). CDR1 is MDHEN and CDR2 is SYDVKM in the germline V gene. This CDR3 spans 15 amino acids. Trimming cost V 7 bases and J 2 bases, with 18 bases left between them. CDR3 residues: CASTPEKAGAYEQYF. The CDR3, as DNA: TGTGCCAGCACCCCTGAGAAAGCAGGGGCCTACGAGCAGTACTTC.